This T cell receptor beta chain was observed in a study of regulatory T cells in long-lasting Graves disease. Overall study: Newly diagnosed Graves' patients had taken antithyroid drugs under 3 months.

The V end was cut by 4 bases, the J end by 10 bases, with 14 bases between. The CDR3 is 13 residues long. The V gene's germline CDR1 is LGHDT and CDR2 YNNKEL (reference sequence). Arm-PCR of CDR3 regions with iRepertoire HTBI primers generated TCR beta libraries. A single record per CDR3 protein comes from TCRdb applying MiXCR to the multiplex PCR reads. The table has 400,000 to 450,000 distinct CDR3 sequences, 16% seen once. Time point here: newly diagnosed GD, antithyroid drugs for less than 3 months. PBMCs provided the RNA from which the TCR library was made. As concerns this clonotype: Given a much more abundant clone one base away, this may be a read error.

The same data also contributed to another study, on T cells in Graves' hyperthyroidism and ophthalmopathy.

The clonotype originates from a woman in her twenties or thirties with Graves disease. V gene TRBV3-1 combines with J gene TRBJ2-1, with D tentatively TRBD1 or TRBD2 (5 bases each). This sample comprised peripheral blood mononuclear cells (PBMCs), obtained at new diagnosis, from a patient treated with antithyroid drugs. DNA of the CDR3: TGTGCCAGCAGCCGGGACCCTCTTGGGGAGCAGTTCTTC. It yields the protein CASSRDPLGEQFF.